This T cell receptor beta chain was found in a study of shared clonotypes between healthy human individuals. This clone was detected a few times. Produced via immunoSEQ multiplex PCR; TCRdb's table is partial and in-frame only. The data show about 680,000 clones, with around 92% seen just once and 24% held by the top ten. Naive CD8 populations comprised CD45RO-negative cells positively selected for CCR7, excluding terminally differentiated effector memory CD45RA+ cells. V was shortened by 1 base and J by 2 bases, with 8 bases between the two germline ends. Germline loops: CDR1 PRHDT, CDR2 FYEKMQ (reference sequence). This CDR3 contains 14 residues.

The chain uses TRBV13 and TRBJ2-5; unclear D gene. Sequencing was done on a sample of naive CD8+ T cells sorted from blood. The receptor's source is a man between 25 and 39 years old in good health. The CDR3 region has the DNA TGTGCCAGCAGCTTAGTTTCCCAGCAAGAGACCCAGTACTTC. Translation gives CASSLVSQQETQYF.